This T cell receptor (beta chain) came from a study of persistence of HIV-infected CD4 T cells. Overlapping HIV-1 Gag 15-mer peptides at about 1 ug per peptide per mL were used. Sorting selected CD4+ T cells upregulating both CD40 ligand and CD69. Adults with HIV-1 started suppressive ART while chronically infected. Study-wide findings and caveats: Antigen-responding cells were enriched for degenerate expanded CDR3beta sequences.

About this clone: What it binds is unknown.

Sequencing used immunoSEQ version 4 in survey mode. Clones were read by immunoSEQ multiplex PCR, and TCRdb kept only the in-frame ones, dropping some. The data show nearly 20,000 clones, approximately 60% seen once. Germline CDR1 reads LNHNV; CDR2 reads YYDKDF (reference sequence). Trimming left V 1 base short and J 9 bases short, with 10 bases between. This CDR3 region has 14 residues. This rearrangement joins TRBV15 to TRBJ1-6; D possibly corresponds to TRBD1 (5 bases). This TCR derives from an adult woman with HIV who was CMV-seropositive. Sequences were derived from CD4+ T cells sorted from PBMCs after roughly 18-hour stimulation, sampled from a patient who received antiretroviral therapy. As DNA, the CDR3 is TGTGCCACCAGCAGAGCTTCCAGGGCTTCACCCCTCCACTTT. Amino acids: CATSRASRASPLHF.